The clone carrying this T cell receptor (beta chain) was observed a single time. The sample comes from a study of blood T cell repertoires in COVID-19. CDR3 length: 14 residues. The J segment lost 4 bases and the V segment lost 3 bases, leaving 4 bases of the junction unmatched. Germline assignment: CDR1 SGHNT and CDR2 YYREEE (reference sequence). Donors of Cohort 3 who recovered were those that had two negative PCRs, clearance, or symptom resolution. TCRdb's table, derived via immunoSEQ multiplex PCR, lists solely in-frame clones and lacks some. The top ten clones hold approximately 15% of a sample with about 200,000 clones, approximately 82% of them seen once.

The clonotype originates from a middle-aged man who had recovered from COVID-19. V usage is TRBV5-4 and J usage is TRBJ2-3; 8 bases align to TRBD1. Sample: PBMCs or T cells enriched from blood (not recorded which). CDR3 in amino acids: CASSSDRGADTQYF. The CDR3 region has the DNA TGTGCCAGCAGCTCAGACAGGGGCGCAGATACGCAGTATTTT.